In this sample, the clone carrying this T cell receptor beta chain turned up a few times. Its antigen is not identified. The data belong to a study of identical twins. Whole-study results and caveats: For out-of-frame beta sequences, excess twin sharing was weaker.

This CDR3 spans 16 amino acids. Per germline, CDR1 MNHNS and CDR2 SASEGT. V gave up 0 bases and J gave up 3 bases, with 15 bases separating them. TCRdb used MiXCR to reprocess the 5' RACE reads, holding one entry per CDR3 protein. The table lists nearly 900,000 distinct CDR3 sequences, over 9% of them singletons. The same specimen was also included in a second study, on yellow fever vaccine responses in identical twins.

The TCR was taken from a woman aged 18-29 years in good health. Sequences were obtained from PBMCs. The chain couples TRBV6-1 to TRBJ2-7; no clear D gene. CDR3 coding DNA: TGTGCCAGCAGTGAAGCGCTTCAAGGCTTCCTCTACGAGCAGTACTTC. This sequence encodes CASSEALQGFLYEQYF.